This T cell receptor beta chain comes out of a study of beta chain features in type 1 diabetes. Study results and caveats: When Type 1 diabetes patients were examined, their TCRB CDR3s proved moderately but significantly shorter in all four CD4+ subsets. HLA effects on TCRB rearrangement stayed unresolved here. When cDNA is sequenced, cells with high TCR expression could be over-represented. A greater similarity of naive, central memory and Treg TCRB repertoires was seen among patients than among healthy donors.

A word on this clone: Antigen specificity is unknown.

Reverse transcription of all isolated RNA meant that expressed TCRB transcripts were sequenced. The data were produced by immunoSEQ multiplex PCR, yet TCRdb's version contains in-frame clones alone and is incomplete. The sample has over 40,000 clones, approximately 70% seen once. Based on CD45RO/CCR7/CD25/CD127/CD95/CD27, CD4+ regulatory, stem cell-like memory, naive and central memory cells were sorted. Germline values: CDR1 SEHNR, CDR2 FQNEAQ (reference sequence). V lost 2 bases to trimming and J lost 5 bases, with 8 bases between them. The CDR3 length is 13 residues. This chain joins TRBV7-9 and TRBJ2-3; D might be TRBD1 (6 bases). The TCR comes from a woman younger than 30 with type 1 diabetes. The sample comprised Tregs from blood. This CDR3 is CASSLQGRDTQYF. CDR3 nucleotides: TGTGCCAGCAGCTTACAGGGGCGAGATACGCAGTATTTT.